These T cell receptor beta chains were read from a single sample in a study of cytomegalovirus exposure and HLA in healthy donors. Sequenced by immunoSEQ multiplex PCR; TCRdb stores in-frame clones only, minus some. The sample includes over 150,000 clones, approximately 82% of them seen just once. Sequenced sample: PBMCs. The receptors originated from a male donor in good health and CMV-seronegative. The CDR3 runs from the conserved cysteine through the conserved F or W. D genes are given only for firm matches. A clone size is listed for some rows: how often the clone was seen (once, few, many), or a class if it is expanded.

TRBJ1-1 | TRBV18 | . | . | CASSLIGQENTEAFF | TGTGCCAGCTCACTAATCGGACAAGAGAACACTGAAGCTTTCTTT
TRBJ2-6 | TRBV7-8 | . | few | CASSPGLANVLTF | TGTGCCAGCAGCCCAGGACTGGCCAACGTCCTGACTTTC
TRBJ2-1 | TRBV4-2 | TRBD1 | . | CASSPTGFANNEQFF | TGTGCCAGCAGCCCGACAGGGTTCGCCAACAATGAGCAGTTCTTC
TRBJ2-7 | TRBV19 | TRBD1 | . | CASRRFETGGYEQYF | TGTGCCAGTAGGAGATTTGAGACAGGGGGCTACGAGCAGTACTTC
TRBJ1-2 | TRBV25-1 | . | few | CASSGLREKAGYGYTF | TGTGCCAGCAGTGGTCTAAGGGAAAAGGCAGGGTATGGCTACACCTTC
TRBJ2-7 | TRBV5-6 | . | . | CASSSGLPIPYEQYF | TGTGCCAGCAGCAGCGGACTACCCATCCCCTACGAGCAGTACTTC
TRBJ1-2 | TRBV6-1 | TRBD1 | . | CASREGAPNYGYTF | TGTGCCAGCAGGGAGGGGGCGCCTAACTATGGCTACACCTTC
TRBJ2-2 | TRBV13 | TRBD1 | few | CASTLQGSAGELFF | TGTGCCAGCACATTACAGGGGTCGGCCGGGGAGCTGTTTTTT
TRBJ1-5 | TRBV7-2 | . | . | CASSRPTGGTNQPQHF | TGTGCCAGCAGCCGACCGACGGGAGGCACCAATCAGCCCCAGCATTTT
TRBJ2-2 | TRBV7-9 | . | . | CASSFAGQTLFF | TGTGCCAGCAGCTTCGCTGGGCAAACATTGTTTTTT
TRBJ2-7 | TRBV10-1 | TRBD1 | . | CASSWDRGGDEQYF | TGCGCCAGCAGTTGGGACAGGGGAGGAGACGAGCAGTACTTC
TRBJ2-7 | TRBV5-6 | . | . | CASSLNYEQYF | TGTGCCAGCAGCCTAAATTACGAGCAGTACTTC
TRBJ2-3 | TRBV5-4 | . | . | CASSLAERETDTQYF | TGTGCCAGCAGCTTGGCGGAGAGGGAGACAGATACGCAGTATTTT
TRBJ2-6 | TRBV6-1 | TRBD1 | . | CASNTGGTGANVLTF | TGTGCCAGCAACACAGGGGGCACAGGGGCCAACGTCCTGACTTTC
TRBJ2-7 | TRBV7-9 | TRBD1 | . | CASSLGQGNLDEQYF | TGTGCCAGCAGCTTAGGACAGGGGAATCTCGACGAGCAGTACTTC
TRBJ2-7 | TRBV7-2 | TRBD2 | . | CASSFPGTSGRVTYEQYF | TGTGCCAGCAGCTTCCCCGGGACTAGCGGGAGGGTAACCTACGAGCAGTACTTC
TRBJ1-6 | TRBV6-5 | . | . | CASSYSGRYNSPLHF | TGTGCCAGCAGTTACTCGGGCAGATATAATTCACCCCTCCACTTT
TRBJ2-3 | TRBV11-2 | . | . | CASSAGGQGGTDTQYF | TGTGCCAGCAGCGCAGGGGGGCAGGGGGGCACAGATACGCAGTATTTT
TRBJ2-3 | TRBV5-4 | . | . | CASSLVEGGSDTQYF | TGTGCCAGCAGCTTGGTAGAGGGGGGGTCAGATACGCAGTATTTT
TRBJ2-3 | TRBV10-2 | TRBD1 | . | CATRTGSADTQYF | TGCGCCACCAGGACAGGGTCCGCAGATACGCAGTATTTT
TRBJ2-7 | TRBV19 | . | . | CASSIDLENAPYEQYF | TGTGCCAGTAGTATAGATCTGGAGAACGCCCCCTACGAGCAGTACTTC
TRBJ2-7 | TRBV6-5 | TRBD2 | . | CASSYSSGGVNEQYF | TGTGCCAGCAGTTACTCCTCGGGGGGAGTTAACGAGCAGTACTTC
TRBJ1-1 | TRBV10-3 | . | . | CAIGAGRTEAFF | TGTGCCATCGGTGCAGGGCGGACTGAAGCTTTCTTT
TRBJ2-5 | TRBV30 | . | . | CAWRDIGFFETQYF | TGTGCCTGGAGGGACATCGGCTTTTTTGAGACCCAGTACTTC
TRBJ2-1 | TRBV6-5 | . | . | CASRPWTNLYNEQFF | TGTGCCAGCAGACCCTGGACTAACCTCTACAATGAGCAGTTCTTC
TRBJ2-7 | TRBV2 | . | . | CASSERLLYEQYF | TGTGCCAGCAGTGAGAGACTACTCTACGAGCAGTACTTC
TRBJ1-2 | TRBV4-3 | . | . | CASSPTRVTSYGYTF | TGCGCCAGCAGCCCTACCCGGGTGACGAGCTACGGCTACACCTTC
TRBJ2-7 | TRBV28 | . | . | CASSPGSSWEQYF | TGTGCCAGCAGTCCCGGGTCCTCTTGGGAGCAGTACTTC
TRBJ1-2 | TRBV5-1 | . | . | CASSWGTTNYGYTF | TGCGCCAGCAGCTGGGGCACGACTAACTATGGCTACACCTTC
TRBJ2-1 | TRBV5-1 | TRBD2 | few | CASSILAGRNEQFF | TGCGCCAGCAGCATACTAGCGGGACGCAATGAGCAGTTCTTC
TRBJ2-1 | TRBV6-5 | TRBD1 | . | CASSYSRDSNEQFF | TGTGCCAGCAGTTACTCCCGGGACAGCAATGAGCAGTTCTTC
TRBJ2-1 | TRBV5-8 | TRBD2 | . | CASRLDLAGTNNEQFF | TGTGCCAGCAGACTTGACTTAGCGGGTACTAACAATGAGCAGTTCTTC
TRBJ2-7 | TRBV19 | TRBD2 | . | CASSYAGANYEQYF | TGTGCCAGTAGTTATGCGGGAGCGAACTACGAGCAGTACTTC
TRBJ1-3 | TRBV9 | TRBD1 | . | CASSAVTGVGGNTIYF | TGTGCCAGCAGCGCCGTGACAGGGGTGGGTGGAAACACCATATATTTT
TRBJ2-7 | TRBV5-1 | . | once | CASSFEGDEQYF | TGCGCCAGCAGCTTTGAGGGTGACGAGCAGTACTTC
TRBJ1-3 | TRBV4-3 | . | . | CASSPDTYSGNTIYF | TGCGCCAGCAGCCCAGACACTTACTCTGGAAACACCATATATTTT
TRBJ2-1 | TRBV30 | TRBD2 | . | CAWSPPGLAGGANEQFF | TGTGCCTGGAGTCCACCGGGGCTAGCGGGAGGAGCCAATGAGCAGTTCTTC
TRBJ1-5 | TRBV27 | . | . | CASSLSGSNQPQHF | TGTGCCAGCAGTTTGAGCGGGAGCAATCAGCCCCAGCATTTT
TRBJ2-3 | TRBV9 | TRBD2 | . | CASSVGLASTDTQYF | TGTGCCAGCAGCGTAGGACTAGCGAGCACAGATACGCAGTATTTT
TRBJ2-7 | TRBV11-2 | . | . | CASSPTSRARGKPYEQYF | TGTGCCAGCAGCCCCACTTCGAGGGCTCGTGGAAAACCCTACGAGCAGTACTTC
TRBJ1-5 | TRBV7-2 | TRBD1 | once | CASSLVWTGRQPQHF | TGTGCCAGCAGCTTAGTATGGACAGGGCGACAGCCCCAGCATTTT
TRBJ2-1 | TRBV6-6 | . | . | CATEGTGHNEQFF | TGTGCCACGGAGGGGACTGGCCACAATGAGCAGTTCTTC
TRBJ2-1 | TRBV6-4 | TRBD2 | . | CASSDSPASGVDEQFF | TGTGCCAGCAGTGACTCCCCGGCTAGCGGGGTGGATGAGCAGTTCTTC
TRBJ2-3 | TRBV5-6 | . | . | CASIRSFTDTQYF | TGTGCCAGCATCCGGTCGTTCACAGATACGCAGTATTTT
TRBJ1-1 | TRBV2 | TRBD1 | few | CASSRDRVNTEAFF | TGTGCCAGCAGTCGGGACAGGGTGAACACTGAAGCTTTCTTT
TRBJ1-5 | TRBV7-2 | . | once | CASSLEPSNQPQHF | TGTGCCAGCAGCTTAGAGCCCAGCAATCAGCCCCAGCATTTT
TRBJ2-2 | TRBV30 | TRBD2 | . | CAWTLTGLASNTGELFF | TGTGCCTGGACCCTAACGGGACTAGCGTCGAACACCGGGGAGCTGTTTTTT
TRBJ2-4 | TRBV4-1 | . | once | CASSQVNAGSPAKNIQYF | TGCGCCAGCAGCCAAGTCAATGCCGGGAGCCCAGCCAAAAACATTCAGTACTTC
TRBJ2-2 | TRBV5-4 | . | few | CASSLNSNTGELFF | TGTGCCAGCAGCTTGAACTCAAACACCGGGGAGCTGTTTTTT
TRBJ2-6 | TRBV5-8 | . | once | CASSLGQFGANVLTF | TGTGCCAGCAGCCTCGGACAGTTTGGGGCCAACGTCCTGACTTTC
TRBJ2-7 | TRBV27 | TRBD1 | . | CASSLSTGPSYEQYF | TGTGCCAGCAGTTTATCGACAGGGCCGTCCTACGAGCAGTACTTC
TRBJ2-7 | TRBV6-5 | TRBD1 | . | CASSYLAGGYEQYF | TGTGCCAGCAGTTACTTGGCAGGGGGATACGAGCAGTACTTC
TRBJ1-1 | TRBV9 | . | . | CASSVVPDNLNTEAFF | TGTGCCAGCAGCGTAGTCCCCGACAACCTGAACACTGAAGCTTTCTTT
TRBJ1-4 | TRBV7-6 | . | few | CASTLRTGNNEKLFF | TGTGCCAGCACCCTCCGGACGGGGAATAATGAAAAACTGTTTTTT
TRBJ2-7 | TRBV7-2 | . | . | CASSFTGSGEQYF | TGTGCCAGCAGCTTTACAGGGTCTGGGGAGCAGTACTTC
TRBJ2-2 | TRBV6-5 | TRBD1 | few | CASGAGQGITGELFF | TGTGCCAGCGGTGCGGGACAGGGGATAACCGGGGAGCTGTTTTTT
TRBJ2-2 | TRBV14 | . | . | CASSQDSRQAVGTGELFF | TGTGCCAGCAGCCAAGATAGTAGACAGGCGGTAGGAACCGGGGAGCTGTTTTTT
TRBJ2-7 | TRBV6-5 | . | . | CASSYGGTYEQYF | TGTGCCAGCAGTTACGGCGGGACCTACGAGCAGTACTTC